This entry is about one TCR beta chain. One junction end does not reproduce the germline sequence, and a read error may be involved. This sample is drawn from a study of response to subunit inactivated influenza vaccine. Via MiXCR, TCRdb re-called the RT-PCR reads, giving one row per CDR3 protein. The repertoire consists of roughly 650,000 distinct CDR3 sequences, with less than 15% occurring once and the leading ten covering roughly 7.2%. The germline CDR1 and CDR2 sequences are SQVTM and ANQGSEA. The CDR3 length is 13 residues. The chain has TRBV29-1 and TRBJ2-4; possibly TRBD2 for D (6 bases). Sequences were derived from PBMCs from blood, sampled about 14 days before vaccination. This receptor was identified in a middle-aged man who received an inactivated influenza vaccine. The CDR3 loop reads CSVVALAKDIQYF. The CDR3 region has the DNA TGCAGCGTTGTGGCACTAGCCAAAGACATTCAGTACTTC.